The 21 T cell receptor beta chains presented below share a single source sample, sequenced in a study of cytomegalovirus exposure and HLA in healthy donors. PCR employed 60 Vbeta and 13 Jbeta primers. Sequencing was performed with immunoSEQ multiplex PCR; in TCRdb, only in-frame clones are kept and a portion is missing. Of some 120,000 clones in the sample, roughly two thirds were seen once. Sample: PBMCs. The receptors stem from a man in his thirties or forties in good health and CMV-seropositive.

A single count supports this clone. The chain uses TRBV5-6 and TRBJ1-2; 10 bases map to TRBD1. Losses at the gene ends were 4 bases for V and 4 bases for J; bases not matched to a gene: 13. Germline CDR1 reads SGHDT; CDR2 reads YYEEEE. The CDR3 covers 17 residues. CDR3 sequence reads: CASSGDPGTGVSYGYTF. The CDR3 DNA follows: TGTGCCAGCAGCGGGGATCCAGGGACAGGGGTGAGCTATGGCTACACCTTC.

The chain uses TRBV19 and TRBJ1-1; maybe TRBD1 (5 bases). The CDR3 has 15 amino acids. V was trimmed by 6 bases and J by 0 bases, leaving 14 bases between them. The germline V gene has CDR1 LNHDA and CDR2 SQIVND (reference sequence). The chain's CDR3 is CASRSQGNMNTEAFF. The DNA of the CDR3 is TGTGCCAGTAGAAGTCAGGGAAACATGAACACTGAAGCTTTCTTT.

This chain links TRBV11-2 with TRBJ2-7, with a possible D match to TRBD1 (6 bases). Germline CDR1 SGHAT, CDR2 FQNNGV. The CDR3 consists of 15 residues. V lost 1 base and J 5 bases, leaving 15 bases between the germline ends. DNA for the CDR3: TGTGCCAGCAGCTTAGTTGGCAGGGGAGACGACGAGCAGTACTTC. It is translated as CASSLVGRGDDEQYF.

The chain joins TRBV9 to TRBJ2-5; TRBD2 might be the D (7 bases). The germline CDR1 and CDR2 sequences are SGDLS and YYNGEE. This CDR3 contains 15 residues. Between the trimmed V and J ends, which lost 5 bases and 5 bases, there was a span of 19 bases. CDR3 bases: TGTGCCAGCAGTGGGGGAGGGGGTTTGGGGGAGACCCAGTACTTC. Translation: CASSGGGGLGETQYF.

Turning to this clone: A junction end diverges from the germline sequence, so it may reflect a read error. The chain joins TRBV4-2 to TRBJ2-7, with 8 bases aligning to TRBD1. The germline gives CDR1 LGHNA, CDR2 YNFKEQ. The CDR3 loop spans 16 amino acids. CDR3 bases: TGTGCCAGCAGCCAAGATATTTCAGGGGGCTCCCACGAGCAGTACTTC. Protein sequence: CASSQDISGGSHEQYF.

CDR3 amino acids: CASSPRTGGYGYTF. The CDR3 region has the DNA TGCGCCAGCAGCCCGCGCACAGGGGGCTATGGCTACACCTTC. This chain links TRBV4-3 with TRBJ1-2; 8 bases match TRBD1. In germline, CDR1 is LGHNA, CDR2 YSLEER. This CDR3 contains 14 residues. Trimming took 4 bases from V and 4 from J; bases not matched to a gene: 5.

On this clone: Other DNA sequences from this sample encode an identical CDR3 as well. The gene calls are TRBV5-1 and TRBJ2-7; 8 bases are a match to TRBD2. Germline-derived CDR1 and CDR2 are SGHRS and YFSETQ. CDR3 length: 15 residues. Trimming took 0 bases from V and 1 from J; bases not matched to a gene: 3. CDR3 sequence (DNA): TGCGCCAGCAGCTTGGTTGGCGGGAGGTCCTACGAGCAGTACTTC. Translated, it gives CASSLVGGRSYEQYF.

The chain joins TRBV27 to TRBJ1-1; possibly TRBD1 for D (5 bases). The germline CDR1 and CDR2 sequences are MNHEY and SMNVEV (reference sequence). This CDR3 contains 15 residues. The ends were cut back, 8 bases at V and 2 bases at J, with 18 bases in the middle. Here the CDR3 reads CASGLLPRTNTEAFF. DNA for the CDR3: TGTGCCAGCGGTCTACTCCCGAGGACAAACACTGAAGCTTTCTTT.

This clone is large. The CDR3 coding sequence is TGCGCCAGCAGCCAAGACCCGGGAGGCTATGGCTACACCTTC. This sequence encodes CASSQDPGGYGYTF. The J gene is TRBJ1-2, the V gene TRBV4-3; D ambiguous. Germline assignment: CDR1 LGHNA and CDR2 YSLEER. V was trimmed by 0 bases and J by 4 bases, leaving 9 bases between them. The CDR3 totals 14 residues.

V is TRBV18 and J is TRBJ2-7; no clear D. This CDR3 region has 16 residues. Germline V lookup: CDR1 KGHSH, CDR2 LQKENI. V lost 4 bases and J lost 2, with 18 bases in between. CDR3 sequence: CASSLMPTDTAYEQYF. In DNA form, the CDR3 reads TGTGCCAGCTCACTAATGCCCACCGACACAGCCTACGAGCAGTACTTC.

The chain carries TRBV7-9 and TRBJ2-7, with TRBD2 matching over 8 bases. The CDR3 runs to 14 residues. CDR1 and CDR2 from the germline V gene are SEHNR and FQNEAQ (reference sequence). The trim removed 2 bases at V and 6 bases at J, leaving 6 bases unmatched. The CDR3 loop reads CASSLIGGVGEQYF. CDR3 nucleotides: TGTGCCAGCAGCTTAATCGGGGGGGTTGGCGAGCAGTACTTC.

This clone has a handful of counts. The V and J genes are TRBV5-8 and TRBJ2-4; D might be TRBD1 (6 bases). Germline V CDR1 and CDR2: SGHTS, YDEGEE. This CDR3 has 14 amino acids. V was trimmed by 2 bases and J by 7 bases, leaving 13 bases between them. DNA for the CDR3: TGTGCCAGCAGCTTCCGGGACACCGGGAACATTCAGTACTTC. Translating it yields CASSFRDTGNIQYF.

This chain connects TRBV27 to TRBJ2-2, with D possibly matching TRBD1 (6 bases). The germline V gene has CDR1 MNHEY and CDR2 SMNVEV (reference sequence). The CDR3 totals 14 residues. Trimming shortened V by 5 bases and J by 1 base, and 8 bases separated the two germline ends. CDR3 amino acids: CASSPGVNTGELFF. CDR3 nucleotides: TGTGCCAGCAGTCCAGGGGTGAACACCGGGGAGCTGTTTTTT.

V gene TRBV2 combines with J gene TRBJ2-1; D possibly corresponds to TRBD2 (5 bases). The CDR3 covers 14 residues. Germline V gene sequence: CDR1 SNHLY, CDR2 FYNNEI. Deletions cut 5 bases from V and 9 bases from J, with 17 bases between. CDR3 sequence (DNA): TGTGCCAGCAGTCCTAGCTTGAGCGAGAGTGAGCAGTTCTTC. Translated: CASSPSLSESEQFF.

The V and J genes are TRBV7-9 and TRBJ2-7; no clear D gene. CDR1 and CDR2 (germline): SEHNR, FQNEAQ (reference sequence). Trimming shortened V by 3 bases and J by 4 bases, and 7 bases separated the two germline ends. This CDR3 comprises 12 residues. CDR3 sequence reads: CASSLNSYEQYF. CDR3 nucleotide sequence: TGTGCCAGCAGCTTGAATAGTTACGAGCAGTACTTC.

This clone was counted only a few times. The chain links TRBV30 to TRBJ1-3; no clear D gene. The CDR3 has 14 amino acids. V was pared by 1 base and J by 0 bases, with 7 bases between. CDR1 is GTSNPN and CDR2 is SVGIG in the germline V gene (reference sequence). CDR3 protein: CAWSDSLSGNTIYF. In DNA form, the CDR3 reads TGTGCCTGGAGTGACAGTCTCTCTGGAAACACCATATATTTT.

V gene TRBV29-1 combines with J gene TRBJ2-3; possibly TRBD2 for D (5 bases). Trimming left V 8 bases short and J 3 bases short, with 18 bases between. CDR3 length: 14 residues. Germline V CDR1 and CDR2: SQVTM, ANQGSEA. The CDR3 is CSQRGQALTDTQYF. CDR3 in DNA: TGCAGCCAGAGAGGGCAGGCGTTAACAGATACGCAGTATTTT.

V gene TRBV7-9 combines with J gene TRBJ2-5, with 7 bases lining up with TRBD1. V trimming: 5 bases; J trimming: 1 base; junction bases outside the gene matches: 7. Germline loops: CDR1 SEHNR, CDR2 FQNEAQ (reference sequence). CDR3 length equals 15 residues. CDR3 sequence reads: CASSPRDSFQETQYF. Written as DNA, the CDR3 is TGTGCCAGCAGCCCTAGGGACAGCTTCCAAGAGACCCAGTACTTC.

J is TRBJ2-7 and V is TRBV29-1; 9 positions agree with TRBD1. Germline lookup yields CDR1 SQVTM and CDR2 ANQGSEA. Losses at the gene ends were 1 base for V and 4 bases for J; bases not matched to a gene: 2. CDR3 size: 13 residues. This CDR3 is CSVEGTGVYEQYF. DNA for the CDR3: TGCAGCGTTGAAGGGACAGGGGTTTACGAGCAGTACTTC.

This clone appeared a single time. The chain recombines TRBV19 with TRBJ2-5; D possibly corresponds to TRBD2 (6 bases). The germline V and J ends were trimmed by 10 bases and 2 bases, with 20 bases remaining between them. CDR3 size: 15 residues. CDR1 is LNHDA, CDR2 SQIVND, per germline (reference sequence). The CDR3 region has the DNA TGTGCCACCTCCTCAGTAGCGGAAATACAAGAGACCCAGTACTTC. The encoded protein is CATSSVAEIQETQYF.

The chain links TRBV5-4 to TRBJ1-6; no clear D. The CDR3 runs 14 residues. Trimming removed 2 bases at V and 10 bases at J, with 13 bases between. Germline CDR1 and CDR2: SGHNT and YYREEE (reference sequence). CDR3 loop: CASSFSRPGSPLHF. The CDR3 nucleotides read TGTGCCAGCAGCTTTAGTCGTCCGGGGTCACCCCTCCACTTT.